Listed here are 19 T cell receptor beta chains from one sample, sequenced in a study of radiotherapy plus CTLA-4 blockade in lung cancer. Measured with immunoSEQ multiplex PCR; TCRdb has only the in-frame clones, and not every one. This table holds 90,000 to 100,000 clones, around 83% found once. The specimen comprised peripheral blood, sampled from a patient treated with radiotherapy plus ipilimumab. Source of these receptors: a human donor with non-small cell lung cancer that progressed on radiotherapy plus ipilimumab.

This chain links TRBV11-3 with TRBJ2-1; TRBD1 is a possible D gene (5 bases). CDR1 and CDR2 from the germline V gene are SGHNT and YENEEA. Trimming removed 5 bases at V and 7 bases at J, with 12 bases between. The CDR3 has 13 residues. In DNA form, the CDR3 reads TGTGCCAGCAGCGCTAACCAGGGAAATGAGCAGTTCTTC. This gives the protein CASSANQGNEQFF.

The rearrangement uses TRBV25-1 and TRBJ2-2, with unresolved D. The germline V and J ends were trimmed by 0 bases and 3 bases, with 5 bases remaining between them. The CDR3 is 14 amino acids. Germline CDR1 is MGHDK and CDR2 is SYGVNS. DNA of the CDR3: TGTGCCAGCAGTGAATATACCGACACCGGGGAGCTGTTTTTT. This gives the protein CASSEYTDTGELFF.

The chain carries TRBV2 and TRBJ2-5; 12 positions agree with TRBD2. CDR3 length equals 13 residues. Germline values: CDR1 SNHLY, CDR2 FYNNEI. V lost 5 bases and J lost 9; bases outside the gene matches: 4. CDR3 in DNA: TGTGCCAGCAGTCAAGGACTAGCGGGATCCCAGTACTTC. As protein: CASSQGLAGSQYF.

This clone has only one observation. This sequence joins TRBV19 and TRBJ2-6; D is uncertain. The CDR3 consists of 15 residues. V shed 2 bases and J shed 2 bases, with 7 bases lying between them. CDR1 is LNHDA, CDR2 SQIVND, per germline (reference sequence). CDR3 sequence: CASSIIRAGANVLTF. The CDR3 region has the DNA TGTGCCAGTAGTATAATTAGGGCTGGGGCCAACGTCCTGACTTTC.

V gene TRBV5-4 combines with J gene TRBJ2-7, with a weak D call TRBD1 (6 bases). Between the trimmed V and J ends, which lost 4 bases and 2 bases, there was a span of 10 bases. Per the germline V gene, CDR1 is SGHNT and CDR2 is YYREEE (reference sequence). This CDR3 has 13 amino acids. The CDR3: CASSQGQTYEQYF. The CDR3, as DNA: TGTGCCAGCAGCCAAGGACAGACCTACGAGCAGTACTTC. The full variable domain, rest sourced from reference TRBV5-4 and TRBJ2-7, is ETGVTQSPTHLIKTRGQQVTLRCSSQSGHNTVSWYQQALGQGPQFIFQYYREEENGRGNFPPRFSGLQFPNYSSELNVNALELDDSALYLCASSQGQTYEQYFGPGTRLTVT.

This clone was recorded only once. V is TRBV2 and J is TRBJ1-2, with D uncertain. Trimming took 9 bases from V and 8 from J, leaving 16 bases between them. CDR1 is SNHLY, CDR2 FYNNEI, per germline. This CDR3 spans 12 amino acids. This chain's CDR3 is CASSVGEGGYTF. CDR3 nucleotides: TGTGCCAGTTCGGTCGGGGAAGGAGGCTACACCTTC.

This clone appeared once. The chain employs TRBV5-1 and TRBJ2-1; TRBD2 agrees at 13 bases. With 0 bases clipped from V and 5 bases from J, the junction kept 5 bases outside the gene matches. Germline CDR1 and CDR2: SGHRS and YFSETQ. The CDR3 runs to 17 residues. The DNA of the CDR3 is TGCGCCAGCAGCTTGGCCAGAGGACTAGCGGGAGACAATGAGCAGTTCTTC. Protein product: CASSLARGLAGDNEQFF.

V is TRBV5-4 and J is TRBJ1-2, with a possible D match to TRBD1 (6 bases). V shed 2 bases and J shed 2 bases, with 10 bases lying between them. CDR3 size: 14 residues. Germline-derived CDR1 and CDR2 are SGHNT and YYREEE (reference sequence). This CDR3 is CASSLRQDNYGYTF. The CDR3 nucleotides read TGTGCCAGCAGCTTACGACAGGACAACTATGGCTACACCTTC.

This clone was seen a few times. The chain carries TRBV6-1 and TRBJ1-2; 7 nucleotides align to TRBD1. V shed 6 bases and J 5 bases; nucleotides not matched to a gene: 12. From germline, CDR1 is MNHNS and CDR2 SASEGT. The CDR3 totals 15 residues. In DNA form, the CDR3 reads TGTGCCAGCAGGTTGGGACAGACTCGACAATATGGCTACACCTTC. This translates into CASRLGQTRQYGYTF.

The gene calls are TRBV5-1 and TRBJ2-2, with a possible D match to TRBD2 (7 bases). The CDR3 has 17 amino acids. Germline CDR1 is SGHRS and CDR2 is YFSETQ. Between the trimmed V and J ends, which lost 0 bases and 5 bases, there was a span of 17 bases. The CDR3 region has the DNA TGCGCCAGCAGCTTGGAACCCGGGGGGCTCGGAACCGGGGAGCTGTTTTTT. This translates into CASSLEPGGLGTGELFF.

This chain uses TRBV28 with TRBJ2-6, with D possibly being TRBD1 (5 bases). CDR1 MDHEN and CDR2 SYDVKM come from the germline V gene. This CDR3 region has 14 residues. Trimming shortened V by 5 bases and J by 0 bases, and 5 bases separated the two germline ends. DNA for the CDR3: TGTGCCAGCAGTAGGGGCTCTGGGGCCAACGTCCTGACTTTC. Translating gives CASSRGSGANVLTF. Full variable domain (rest looked up from reference TRBV28 and TRBJ2-6): DVKVTQSSRYLVKRTGEKVFLECVQDMDHENMFWYRQDPGLGLRLIYFSYDVKMKEKGDIPEGYSVSREKKERFSLILESASTNQTSMYLCASSRGSGANVLTFGAGSRLTVL.

This chain connects TRBV30 to TRBJ2-7, with 7 bases lining up with TRBD2. The CDR3 extends over 15 amino acids. V was pared by 2 bases and J by 6 bases, with 13 bases of the junction left unmatched. Germline CDR1 reads GTSNPN; CDR2 reads SVGIG (reference sequence). CDR3: CAWSTGTTPLGEQYF. Here the CDR3 DNA reads TGTGCCTGGAGTACCGGGACTACTCCCCTAGGCGAGCAGTACTTC.

V gene TRBV27 combines with J gene TRBJ1-2; a possible D gene is TRBD1 (6 bases). Trimming took 5 bases from V and 8 from J, leaving 18 bases between them. The CDR3 length is 14 residues. Germline V gene lookup returns CDR1 MNHEY and CDR2 SMNVEV (reference sequence). The CDR3 loop reads CASSVSGTLGGYTF. The DNA for the CDR3 is TGTGCCAGCAGTGTTTCCGGGACACTTGGGGGCTACACCTTC.

This clone turned up a few times. The rearrangement uses TRBV20-1 and TRBJ2-7, with unresolved D. This CDR3 has 11 residues. V was clipped by 3 bases and J by 3 bases, with 6 bases between them. Germline V CDR1 and CDR2: DFQATT, SNEGSKA (reference sequence). CDR3 residues: CSASRDYEQYV. In DNA, the CDR3 is TGCAGTGCTAGCAGAGACTACGAGCAGTACGTC.

The rearrangement links TRBV5-1 to TRBJ2-7; TRBD2 might be the D (6 bases). The CDR3 length is 15 residues. Germline V lookup: CDR1 SGHRS, CDR2 YFSETQ. Trimming took 3 bases from V and 3 from J, leaving 16 bases between them. The CDR3: CASSSGDWSLYEQYF. DNA of the CDR3: TGCGCCAGCAGCTCGGGAGACTGGTCCCTCTACGAGCAGTACTTC.

This chain links TRBV29-1 with TRBJ2-7; D remains unclear. Germline CDR1 and CDR2: SQVTM and ANQGSEA. The CDR3 runs to 12 residues. V was cut by 0 bases and J by 7 bases, with 10 bases left in between. The CDR3 protein is CSVEEPGLEQYF. As DNA, the CDR3 is TGCAGCGTTGAAGAACCTGGTTTAGAGCAGTACTTC.

As for this clone: One junction end disagrees with the germline gene, perhaps due to a read error. The chain is built from TRBV7-7 and TRBJ1-5; 9 nucleotides align to TRBD1. The CDR3 is 15 residues long. In germline, CDR1 is SSHAT, CDR2 FNYEAQ (reference sequence). The CDR3 DNA reads as TGTGCTAGCAGCCGGGGACAGGGAGGGAATCAGCCCCAGCATTTT. Its protein product is CASSRGQGGNQPQHF.

The chain links TRBV7-9 to TRBJ2-4, with D perhaps matching TRBD1 (6 bases). The CDR3 contains 15 residues. Germline V lookup: CDR1 SEHNR, CDR2 FQNEAQ (reference sequence). With 0 bases removed from V and 8 bases from J, the gap between germline ends came to 14 bases. Written as DNA, the CDR3 is TGTGCCAGCAGCTTAGCCGCGACAGGTTTGGACATTCAGTACTTC. Translated: CASSLAATGLDIQYF.

In regard to this clone: The sample carries other DNA sequences with the same CDR3. The chain couples TRBV7-3 to TRBJ2-5; weak D call: TRBD1 (5 bases). V was trimmed by 0 bases and J by 4 bases, leaving 18 bases between them. There are 17 residues in the CDR3. CDR1 is SGHTA, CDR2 FQGTGA, per germline. The CDR3 spells CASSLTGFGRGRETQYF. In DNA, the CDR3 is TGTGCCAGCAGCTTAACGGGTTTTGGAAGGGGTCGAGAGACCCAGTACTTC.